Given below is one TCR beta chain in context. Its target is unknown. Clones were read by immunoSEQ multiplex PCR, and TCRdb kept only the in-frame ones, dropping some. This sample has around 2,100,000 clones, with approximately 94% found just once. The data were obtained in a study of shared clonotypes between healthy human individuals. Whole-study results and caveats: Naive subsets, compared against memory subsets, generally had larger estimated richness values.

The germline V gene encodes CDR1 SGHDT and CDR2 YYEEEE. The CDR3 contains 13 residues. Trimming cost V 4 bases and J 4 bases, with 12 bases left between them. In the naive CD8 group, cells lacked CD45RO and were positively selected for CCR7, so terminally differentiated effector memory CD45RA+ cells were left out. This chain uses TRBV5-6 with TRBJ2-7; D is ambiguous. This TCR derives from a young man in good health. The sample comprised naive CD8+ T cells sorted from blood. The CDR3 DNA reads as TGTGCCAGCAGCGCCGCCTATGGATACGAGCAGTACTTC. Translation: CASSAAYGYEQYF.